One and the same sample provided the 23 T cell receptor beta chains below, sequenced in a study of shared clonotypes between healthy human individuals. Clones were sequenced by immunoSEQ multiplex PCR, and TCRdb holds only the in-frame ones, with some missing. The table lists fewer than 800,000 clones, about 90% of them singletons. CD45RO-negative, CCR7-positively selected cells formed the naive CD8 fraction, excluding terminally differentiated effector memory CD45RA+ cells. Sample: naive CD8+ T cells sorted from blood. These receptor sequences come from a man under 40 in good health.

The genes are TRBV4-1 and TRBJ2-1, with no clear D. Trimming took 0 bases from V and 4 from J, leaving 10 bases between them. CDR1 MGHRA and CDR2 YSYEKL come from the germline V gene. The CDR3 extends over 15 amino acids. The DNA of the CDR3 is TGCGCCAGCAGCCAAGACCCAGGTACTTACAATGAGCAGTTCTTC. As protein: CASSQDPGTYNEQFF.

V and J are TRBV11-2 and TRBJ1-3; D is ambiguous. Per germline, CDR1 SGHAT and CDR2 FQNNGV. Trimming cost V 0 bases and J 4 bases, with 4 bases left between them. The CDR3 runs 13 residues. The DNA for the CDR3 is TGTGCCAGCAGCTTAGATTGGGGAAACACCATATATTTT. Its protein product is CASSLDWGNTIYF.

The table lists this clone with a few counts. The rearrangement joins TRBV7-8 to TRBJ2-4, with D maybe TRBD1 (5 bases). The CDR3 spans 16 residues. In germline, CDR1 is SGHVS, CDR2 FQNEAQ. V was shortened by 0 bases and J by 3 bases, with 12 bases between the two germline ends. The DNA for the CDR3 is TGTGCCAGCAGCTTAGCAGGGGAATTAGGCAAAAACATTCAGTACTTC. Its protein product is CASSLAGELGKNIQYF.

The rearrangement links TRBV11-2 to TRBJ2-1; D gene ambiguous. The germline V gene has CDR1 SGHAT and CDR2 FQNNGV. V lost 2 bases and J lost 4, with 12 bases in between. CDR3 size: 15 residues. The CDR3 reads CASSLNPGLYNEQFF. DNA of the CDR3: TGTGCCAGCAGCTTAAATCCGGGCCTGTACAATGAGCAGTTCTTC.

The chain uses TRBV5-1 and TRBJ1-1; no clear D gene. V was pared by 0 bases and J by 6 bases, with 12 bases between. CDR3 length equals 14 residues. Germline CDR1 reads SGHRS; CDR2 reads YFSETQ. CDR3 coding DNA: TGCGCCAGCAGCTTGGGTGGCAGACTCTCTGAAGCTTTCTTT. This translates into CASSLGGRLSEAFF.

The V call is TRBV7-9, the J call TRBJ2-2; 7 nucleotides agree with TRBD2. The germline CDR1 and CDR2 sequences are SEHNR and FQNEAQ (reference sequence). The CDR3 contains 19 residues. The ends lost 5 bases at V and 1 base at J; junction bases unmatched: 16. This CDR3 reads CASSLTLLKERENTGELFF. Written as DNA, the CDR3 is TGTGCCAGCAGCCTCACCCTTCTTAAAGAGCGGGAGAACACCGGGGAGCTGTTTTTT.

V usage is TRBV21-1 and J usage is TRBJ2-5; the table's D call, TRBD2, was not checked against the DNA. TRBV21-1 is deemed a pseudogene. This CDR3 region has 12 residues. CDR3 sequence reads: CASGRGKETQYF. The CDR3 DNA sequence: TGTGCCAGCGGGAGGGGAAAAGAGACCCAGTACTTC.

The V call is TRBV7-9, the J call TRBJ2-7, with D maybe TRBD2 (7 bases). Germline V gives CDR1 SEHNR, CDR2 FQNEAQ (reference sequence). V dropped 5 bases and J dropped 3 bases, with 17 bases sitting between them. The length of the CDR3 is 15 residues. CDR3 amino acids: CASSGVGLGGYEQYF. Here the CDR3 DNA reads TGTGCCAGCAGCGGGGTTGGACTAGGGGGCTACGAGCAGTACTTC.

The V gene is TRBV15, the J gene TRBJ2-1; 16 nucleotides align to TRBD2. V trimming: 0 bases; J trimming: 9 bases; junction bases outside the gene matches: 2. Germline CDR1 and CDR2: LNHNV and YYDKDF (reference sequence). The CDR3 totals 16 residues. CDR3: CATSRDGTSGRVEQFF. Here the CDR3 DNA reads TGTGCCACCAGCAGAGATGGGACTAGCGGGAGGGTTGAGCAGTTCTTC.

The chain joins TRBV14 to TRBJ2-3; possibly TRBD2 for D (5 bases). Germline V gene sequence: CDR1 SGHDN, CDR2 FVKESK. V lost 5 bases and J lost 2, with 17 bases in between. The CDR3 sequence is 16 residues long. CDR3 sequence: CASSSLASLATDTQYF. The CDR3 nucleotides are TGTGCCAGCAGCTCCCTTGCTAGCCTAGCCACAGATACGCAGTATTTT.

CDR3 bases: TGTGCCAGCAGCTTTCCGATCCGGGACAGTCATCTGCAGTGGACTGAAGCTTTCTTT. Translated, it gives CASSFPIRDSHLQWTEAFF. The genes are TRBV7-9 and TRBJ1-1, with TRBD1 identical over 7 bases. Per germline, CDR1 SEHNR and CDR2 FQNEAQ (reference sequence). The length of the CDR3 is 19 residues. J was trimmed by 5 bases and V by 3 bases; bases with no gene match: 21.

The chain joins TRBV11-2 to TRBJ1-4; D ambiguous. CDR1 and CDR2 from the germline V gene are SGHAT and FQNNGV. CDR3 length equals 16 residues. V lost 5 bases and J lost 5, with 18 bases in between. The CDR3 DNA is TGTGCCAGCAGCGCAACCCTGCCTGCACCGAATGAAAAACTGTTTTTT. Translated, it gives CASSATLPAPNEKLFF.

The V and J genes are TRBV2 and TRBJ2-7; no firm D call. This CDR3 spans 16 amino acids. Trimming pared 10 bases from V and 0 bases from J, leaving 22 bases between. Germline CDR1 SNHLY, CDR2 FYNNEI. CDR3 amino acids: CATEPVTGGSSYEQYF. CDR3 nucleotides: TGTGCCACTGAACCCGTGACGGGCGGTAGCTCCTACGAGCAGTACTTC.

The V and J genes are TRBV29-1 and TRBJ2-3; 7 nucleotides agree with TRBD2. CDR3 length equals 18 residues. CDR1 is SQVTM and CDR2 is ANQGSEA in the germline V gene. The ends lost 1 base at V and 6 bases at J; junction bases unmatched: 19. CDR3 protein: CSVEAPHWRDYLGDTQYF. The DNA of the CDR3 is TGCAGCGTTGAAGCACCACACTGGCGGGACTACCTCGGGGATACGCAGTATTTT.

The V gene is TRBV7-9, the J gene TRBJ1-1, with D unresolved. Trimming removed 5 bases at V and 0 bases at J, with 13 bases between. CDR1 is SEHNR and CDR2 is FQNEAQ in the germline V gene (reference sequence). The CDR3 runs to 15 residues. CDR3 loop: CASSDGEGLNTEAFF. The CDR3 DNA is TGTGCCAGCAGCGATGGGGAGGGATTGAACACTGAAGCTTTCTTT.

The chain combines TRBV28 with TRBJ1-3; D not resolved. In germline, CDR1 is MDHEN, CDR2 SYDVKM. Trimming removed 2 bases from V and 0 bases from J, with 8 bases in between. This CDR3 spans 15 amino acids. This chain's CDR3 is CASSLLPNSGNTIYF. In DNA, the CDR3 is TGTGCCAGCAGTTTACTTCCGAACTCTGGAAACACCATATATTTT.

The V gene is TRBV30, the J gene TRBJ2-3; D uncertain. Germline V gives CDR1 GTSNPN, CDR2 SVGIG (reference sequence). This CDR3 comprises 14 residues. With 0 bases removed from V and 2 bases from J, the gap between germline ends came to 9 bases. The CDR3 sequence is CAWSVPDYTDTQYF. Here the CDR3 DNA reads TGTGCCTGGAGTGTACCGGATTACACAGATACGCAGTATTTT.

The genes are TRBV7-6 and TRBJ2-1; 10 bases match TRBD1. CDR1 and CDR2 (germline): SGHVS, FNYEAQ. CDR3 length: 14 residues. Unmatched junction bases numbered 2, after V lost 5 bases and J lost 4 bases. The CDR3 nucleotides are TGTGCCAGCAGCCGGACAGGGGGATACAATGAGCAGTTCTTC. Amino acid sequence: CASSRTGGYNEQFF.

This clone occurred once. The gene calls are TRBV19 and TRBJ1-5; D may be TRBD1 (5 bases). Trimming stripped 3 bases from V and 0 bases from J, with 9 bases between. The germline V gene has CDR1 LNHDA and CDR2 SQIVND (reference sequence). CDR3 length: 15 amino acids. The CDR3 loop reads CASSIRDFSNQPQHF. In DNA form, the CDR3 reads TGTGCCAGTAGTATCCGGGACTTTAGCAATCAGCCCCAGCATTTT.

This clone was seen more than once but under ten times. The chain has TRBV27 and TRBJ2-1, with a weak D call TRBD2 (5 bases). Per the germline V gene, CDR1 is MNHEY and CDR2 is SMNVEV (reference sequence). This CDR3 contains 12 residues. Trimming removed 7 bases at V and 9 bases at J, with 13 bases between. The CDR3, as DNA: TGTGCCAGCACCTCCAACCGGGGTGAGCAGTTCTTC. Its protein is CASTSNRGEQFF.

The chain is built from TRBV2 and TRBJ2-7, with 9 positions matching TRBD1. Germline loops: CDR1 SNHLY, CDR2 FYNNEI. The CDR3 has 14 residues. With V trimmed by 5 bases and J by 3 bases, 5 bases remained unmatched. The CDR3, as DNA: TGTGCCAGCAGTAACCGGGACAGGGTCTACGAGCAGTACTTC. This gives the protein CASSNRDRVYEQYF.

The CDR3 nucleotides are TGCGCCAGCAGCTTTGAGTCTTCTGAAGCTTTCTTT. This codes for CASSFESSEAFF. V gene TRBV5-1 combines with J gene TRBJ1-1; D not certain. The ends were cut back, 2 bases at V and 6 bases at J, with 8 bases in the middle. This CDR3 comprises 12 residues. Germline V gives CDR1 SGHRS, CDR2 YFSETQ.

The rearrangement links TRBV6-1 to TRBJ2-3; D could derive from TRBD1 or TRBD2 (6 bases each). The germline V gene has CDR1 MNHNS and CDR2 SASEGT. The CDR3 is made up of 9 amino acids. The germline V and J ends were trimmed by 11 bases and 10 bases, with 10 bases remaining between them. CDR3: CASGAAQYF. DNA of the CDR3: TGTGCCTCGGGGGCAGCGCAGTATTTT.